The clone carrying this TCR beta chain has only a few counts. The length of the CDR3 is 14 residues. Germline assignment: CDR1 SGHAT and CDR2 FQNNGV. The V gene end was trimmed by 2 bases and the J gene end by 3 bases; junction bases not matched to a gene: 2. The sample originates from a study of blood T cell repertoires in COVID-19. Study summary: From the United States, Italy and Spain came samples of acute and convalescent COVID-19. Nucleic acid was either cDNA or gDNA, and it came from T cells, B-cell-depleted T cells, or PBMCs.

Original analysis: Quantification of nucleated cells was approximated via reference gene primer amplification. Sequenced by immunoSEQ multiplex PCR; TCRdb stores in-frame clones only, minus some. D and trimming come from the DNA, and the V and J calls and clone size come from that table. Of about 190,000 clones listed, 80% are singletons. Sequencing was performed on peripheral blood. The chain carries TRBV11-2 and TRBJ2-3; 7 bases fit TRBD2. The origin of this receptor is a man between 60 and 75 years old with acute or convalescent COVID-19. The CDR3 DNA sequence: TGTGCCAGCAGCTTATCGCGGGGGACAGATACGCAGTATTTT. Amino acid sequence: CASSLSRGTDTQYF.